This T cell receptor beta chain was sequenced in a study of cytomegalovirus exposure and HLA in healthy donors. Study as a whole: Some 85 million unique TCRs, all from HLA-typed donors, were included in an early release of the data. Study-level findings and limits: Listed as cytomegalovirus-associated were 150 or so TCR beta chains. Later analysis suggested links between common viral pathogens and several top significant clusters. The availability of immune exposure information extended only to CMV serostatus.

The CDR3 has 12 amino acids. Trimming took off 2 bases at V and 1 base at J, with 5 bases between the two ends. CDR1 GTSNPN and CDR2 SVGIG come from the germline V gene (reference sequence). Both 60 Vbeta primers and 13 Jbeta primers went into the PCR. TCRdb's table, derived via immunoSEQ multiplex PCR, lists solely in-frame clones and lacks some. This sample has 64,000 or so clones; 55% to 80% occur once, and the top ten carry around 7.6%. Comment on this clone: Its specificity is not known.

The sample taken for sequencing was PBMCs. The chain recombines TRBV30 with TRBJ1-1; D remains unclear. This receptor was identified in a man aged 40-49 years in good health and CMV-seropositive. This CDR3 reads CAWSNWNTEAFF. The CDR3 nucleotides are TGTGCCTGGAGTAACTGGAACACTGAAGCTTTCTTT.